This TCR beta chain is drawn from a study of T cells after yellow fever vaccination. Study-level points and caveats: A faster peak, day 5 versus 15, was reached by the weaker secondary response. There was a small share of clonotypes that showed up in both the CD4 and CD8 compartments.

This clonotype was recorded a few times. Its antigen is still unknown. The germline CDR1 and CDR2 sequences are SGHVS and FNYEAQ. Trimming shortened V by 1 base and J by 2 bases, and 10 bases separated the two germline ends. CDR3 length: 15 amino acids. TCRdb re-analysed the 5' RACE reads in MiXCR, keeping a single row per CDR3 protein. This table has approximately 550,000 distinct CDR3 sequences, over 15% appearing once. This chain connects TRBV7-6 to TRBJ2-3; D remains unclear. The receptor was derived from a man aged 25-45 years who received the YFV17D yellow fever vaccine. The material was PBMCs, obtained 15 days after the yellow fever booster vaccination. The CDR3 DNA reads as TGTGCCAGCAGCTTAGGGTTCGGCTCCACAGATACGCAGTATTTT. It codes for CASSLGFGSTDTQYF.